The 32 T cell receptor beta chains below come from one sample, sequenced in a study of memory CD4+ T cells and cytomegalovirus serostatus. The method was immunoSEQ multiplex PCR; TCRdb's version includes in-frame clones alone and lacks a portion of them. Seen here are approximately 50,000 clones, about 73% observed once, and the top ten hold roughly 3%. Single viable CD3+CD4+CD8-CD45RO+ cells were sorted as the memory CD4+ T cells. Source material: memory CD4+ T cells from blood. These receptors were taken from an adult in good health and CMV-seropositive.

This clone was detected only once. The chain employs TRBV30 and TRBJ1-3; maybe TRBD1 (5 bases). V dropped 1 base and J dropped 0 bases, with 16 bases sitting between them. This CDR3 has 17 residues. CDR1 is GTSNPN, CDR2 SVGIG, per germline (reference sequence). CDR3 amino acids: CAWSAVGTAISGNTIYF. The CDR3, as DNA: TGTGCCTGGAGTGCTGTCGGGACGGCGATCTCTGGAAACACCATATATTTT.

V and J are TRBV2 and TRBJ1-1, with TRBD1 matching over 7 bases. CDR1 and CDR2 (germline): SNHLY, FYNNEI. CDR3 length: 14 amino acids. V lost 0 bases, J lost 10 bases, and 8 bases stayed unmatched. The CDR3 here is CASSEAGRGSSAFF. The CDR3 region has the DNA TGTGCCAGCAGTGAAGCGGGCAGGGGGTCTTCAGCTTTCTTT.

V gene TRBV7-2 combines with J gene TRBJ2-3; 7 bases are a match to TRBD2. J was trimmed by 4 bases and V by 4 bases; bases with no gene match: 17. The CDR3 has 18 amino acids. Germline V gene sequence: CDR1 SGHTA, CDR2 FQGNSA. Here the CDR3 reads CASSYEPLTGRGADTQYF. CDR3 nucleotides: TGTGCCAGCAGCTATGAGCCCCTCACCGGCCGGGGGGCAGATACGCAGTATTTT.

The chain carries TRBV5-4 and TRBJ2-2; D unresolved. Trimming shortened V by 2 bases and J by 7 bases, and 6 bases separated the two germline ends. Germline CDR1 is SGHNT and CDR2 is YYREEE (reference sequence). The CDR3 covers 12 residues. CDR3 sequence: CASSLRGGELFF. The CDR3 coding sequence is TGTGCCAGCAGCTTACGAGGCGGGGAGCTGTTTTTT.

The CDR3 loop is CASSFVAGGTGELFF. The CDR3 DNA is TGTGCCAGCAGCTTCGTAGCGGGGGGAACCGGGGAGCTGTTTTTT. The chain carries TRBV5-4 and TRBJ2-2; 10 nucleotides match TRBD2. The CDR3 sequence is 15 residues long. J was trimmed by 5 bases and V by 2 bases; bases with no gene match: 3. From germline, CDR1 is SGHNT and CDR2 YYREEE (reference sequence).

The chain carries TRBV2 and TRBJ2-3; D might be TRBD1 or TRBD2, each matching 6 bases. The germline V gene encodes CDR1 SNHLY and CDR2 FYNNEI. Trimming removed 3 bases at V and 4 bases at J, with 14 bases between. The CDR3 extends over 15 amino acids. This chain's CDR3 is CASSDGGQRADTQYF. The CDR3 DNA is TGTGCCAGCAGTGACGGGGGCCAGAGGGCAGATACGCAGTATTTT.

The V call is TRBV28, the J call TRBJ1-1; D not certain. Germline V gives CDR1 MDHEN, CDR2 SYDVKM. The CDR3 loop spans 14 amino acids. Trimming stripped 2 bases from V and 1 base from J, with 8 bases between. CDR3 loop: CASSLVPRNTEAFF. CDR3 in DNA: TGTGCCAGCAGTTTAGTCCCCAGGAACACTGAAGCTTTCTTT.

The CDR3 DNA reads TGTGCCAGCAGCTTAGTGGGCAGCAACAATGAGCAGTTCTTC. Translated, it gives CASSLVGSNNEQFF. The chain uses TRBV7-9 and TRBJ2-1; D ambiguous. This CDR3 has 14 amino acids. CDR1 is SEHNR and CDR2 is FQNEAQ in the germline V gene (reference sequence). V lost 1 base to trimming and J lost 5 bases, with 9 bases between them.

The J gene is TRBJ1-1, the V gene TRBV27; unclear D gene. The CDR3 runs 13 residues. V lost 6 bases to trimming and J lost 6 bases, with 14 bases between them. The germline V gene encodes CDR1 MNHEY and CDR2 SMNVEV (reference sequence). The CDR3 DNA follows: TGTGCCAGCAGGCTCGCAGTAACGGCTGAAGCTTTCTTT. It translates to CASRLAVTAEAFF.

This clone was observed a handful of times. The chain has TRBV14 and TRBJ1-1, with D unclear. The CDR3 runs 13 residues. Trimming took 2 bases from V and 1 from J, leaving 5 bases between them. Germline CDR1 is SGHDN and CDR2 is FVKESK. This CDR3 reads CASSQYRNTEAFF. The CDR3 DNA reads TGTGCCAGCAGCCAATATCGGAACACTGAAGCTTTCTTT.

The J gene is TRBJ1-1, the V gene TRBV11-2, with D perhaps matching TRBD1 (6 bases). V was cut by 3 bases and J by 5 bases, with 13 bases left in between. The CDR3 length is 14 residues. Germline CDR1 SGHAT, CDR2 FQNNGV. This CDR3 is CASSLGATETEAFF. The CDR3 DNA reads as TGTGCCAGCAGCTTGGGGGCTACGGAGACTGAAGCTTTCTTT.

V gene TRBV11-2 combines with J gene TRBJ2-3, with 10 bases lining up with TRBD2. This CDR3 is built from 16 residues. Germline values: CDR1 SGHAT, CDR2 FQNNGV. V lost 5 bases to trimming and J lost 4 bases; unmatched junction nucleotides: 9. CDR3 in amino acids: CASSPPGLAGADTQYF. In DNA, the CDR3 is TGTGCCAGCAGCCCCCCGGGTCTAGCGGGAGCAGATACGCAGTATTTT. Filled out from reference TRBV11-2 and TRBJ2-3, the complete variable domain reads EAGVAQSPRYKIIEKRQSVAFWCNPISGHATLYWYQQILGQGPKLLIQFQNNGVVDDSQLPKDRFSAERLKGVDSTLKIQPAKLEDSAVYLCASSPPGLAGADTQYFGPGTRLTVL.

In DNA form, the CDR3 reads TGCAGCGTTGAAGGGAGGAGCCGTACGCAGTATTTT. Amino acids: CSVEGRSRTQYF. The chain is built from TRBV29-1 and TRBJ2-3; tentative D call: TRBD2 (5 bases). V was shortened by 1 base and J by 8 bases, with 10 bases between the two germline ends. This CDR3 region has 12 residues. The germline V gene encodes CDR1 SQVTM and CDR2 ANQGSEA.

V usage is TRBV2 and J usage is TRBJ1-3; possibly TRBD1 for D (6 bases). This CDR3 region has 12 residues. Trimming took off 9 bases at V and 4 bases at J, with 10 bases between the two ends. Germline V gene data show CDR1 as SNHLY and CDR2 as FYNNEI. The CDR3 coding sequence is TGTGCCAGGGCAGGGGTCGGAAACACCATATATTTT. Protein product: CARAGVGNTIYF.

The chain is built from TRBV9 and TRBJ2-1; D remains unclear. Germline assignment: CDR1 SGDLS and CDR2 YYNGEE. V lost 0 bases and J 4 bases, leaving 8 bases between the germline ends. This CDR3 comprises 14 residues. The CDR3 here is CASSVASGYNEQFF. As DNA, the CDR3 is TGTGCCAGCAGCGTAGCATCTGGGTACAATGAGCAGTTCTTC.

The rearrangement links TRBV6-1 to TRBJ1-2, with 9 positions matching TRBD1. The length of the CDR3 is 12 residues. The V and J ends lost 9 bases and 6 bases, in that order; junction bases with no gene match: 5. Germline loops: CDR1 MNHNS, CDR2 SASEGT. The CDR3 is CASYGQGNGYTF. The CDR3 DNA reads TGTGCCAGTTATGGACAGGGGAATGGCTACACCTTC.

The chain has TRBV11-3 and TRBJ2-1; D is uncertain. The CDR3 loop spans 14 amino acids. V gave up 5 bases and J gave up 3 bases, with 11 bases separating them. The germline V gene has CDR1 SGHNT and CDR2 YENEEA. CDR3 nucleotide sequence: TGTGCCAGCAGCGCCGGCGGCCGCTACAATGAGCAGTTCTTC. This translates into CASSAGGRYNEQFF.

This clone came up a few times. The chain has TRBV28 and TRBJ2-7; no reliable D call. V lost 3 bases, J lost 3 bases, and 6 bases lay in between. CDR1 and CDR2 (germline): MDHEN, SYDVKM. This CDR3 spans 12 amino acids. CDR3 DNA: TGTGCCAGCAGTTTTCGGAGCTACGAGCAGTACTTC. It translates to CASSFRSYEQYF.

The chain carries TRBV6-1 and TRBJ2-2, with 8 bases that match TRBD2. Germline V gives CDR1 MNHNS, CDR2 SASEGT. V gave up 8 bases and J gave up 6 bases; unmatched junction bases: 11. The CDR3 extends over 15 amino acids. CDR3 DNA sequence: TGTGCCAGCGGAAAGCCTCGGGGGGGACCCGGGGAGCTGTTTTTT. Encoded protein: CASGKPRGGPGELFF.

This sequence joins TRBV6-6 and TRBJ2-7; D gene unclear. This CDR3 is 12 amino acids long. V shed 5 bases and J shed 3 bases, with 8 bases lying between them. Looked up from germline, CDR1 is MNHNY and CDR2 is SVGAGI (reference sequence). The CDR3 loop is CASSQNGYEQYF. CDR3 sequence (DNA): TGTGCCAGCAGTCAAAATGGCTACGAGCAGTACTTC.

Here the CDR3 reads CASRRQGSTDTQYF. The CDR3 DNA is TGTGCCAGCAGGAGACAGGGGAGCACAGATACGCAGTATTTT. The chain combines TRBV28 with TRBJ2-3; TRBD1 matches 8 bases. Germline-derived CDR1 and CDR2 are MDHEN and SYDVKM. After removal of 6 bases from V and 0 bases from J, the junction contained 2 bases not matched to a gene. The CDR3 extends over 14 amino acids. Full variable domain (remainder filled in from reference TRBV28 and TRBJ2-3): DVKVTQSSRYLVKRTGEKVFLECVQDMDHENMFWYRQDPGLGLRLIYFSYDVKMKEKGDIPEGYSVSREKKERFSLILESASTNQTSMYLCASRRQGSTDTQYFGPGTRLTVL.

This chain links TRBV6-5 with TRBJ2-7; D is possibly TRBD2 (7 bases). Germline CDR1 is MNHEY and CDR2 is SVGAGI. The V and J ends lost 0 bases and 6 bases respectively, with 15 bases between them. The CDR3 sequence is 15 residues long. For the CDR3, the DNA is TGTGCCAGCAGTTACTCTGGGGGGGGCGGCTTCGAGCAGTACTTC. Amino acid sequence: CASSYSGGGGFEQYF.

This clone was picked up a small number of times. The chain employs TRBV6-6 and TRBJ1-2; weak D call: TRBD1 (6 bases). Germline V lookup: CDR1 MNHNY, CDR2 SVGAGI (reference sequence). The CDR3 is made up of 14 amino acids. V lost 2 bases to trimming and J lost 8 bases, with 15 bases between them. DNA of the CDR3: TGTGCCAGCAGTTACCCACAGGACCAGGGGGGCTACACCTTC. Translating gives CASSYPQDQGGYTF.

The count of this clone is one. The DNA of the CDR3 is TGTGCCAGCAGTTACACTATAGCGGGATACAATGAGCAGTTCTTC. It translates to CASSYTIAGYNEQFF. V usage is TRBV6-6 and J usage is TRBJ2-1, with TRBD2 identical over 8 bases. This CDR3 spans 15 amino acids. V was clipped by 2 bases and J by 4 bases; unmatched bases: 4. Germline CDR1 MNHNY, CDR2 SVGAGI (reference sequence).

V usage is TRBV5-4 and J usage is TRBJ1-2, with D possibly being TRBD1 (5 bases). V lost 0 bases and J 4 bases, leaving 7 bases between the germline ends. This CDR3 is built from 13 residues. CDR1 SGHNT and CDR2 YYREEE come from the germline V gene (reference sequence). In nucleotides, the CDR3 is TGTGCCAGCAGCTTGGCAGGGAGCTATGGCTACACCTTC. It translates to CASSLAGSYGYTF. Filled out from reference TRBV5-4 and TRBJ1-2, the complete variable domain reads ETGVTQSPTHLIKTRGQQVTLRCSSQSGHNTVSWYQQALGQGPQFIFQYYREEENGRGNFPPRFSGLQFPNYSSELNVNALELDDSALYLCASSLAGSYGYTFGSGTRLTVV.

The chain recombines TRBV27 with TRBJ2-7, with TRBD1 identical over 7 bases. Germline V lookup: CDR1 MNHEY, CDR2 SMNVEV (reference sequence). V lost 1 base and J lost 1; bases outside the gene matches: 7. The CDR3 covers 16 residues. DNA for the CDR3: TGTGCCAGCAGTTTATGGGGGACAGCTACATCCTACGAGCAGTACTTC. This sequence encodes CASSLWGTATSYEQYF.

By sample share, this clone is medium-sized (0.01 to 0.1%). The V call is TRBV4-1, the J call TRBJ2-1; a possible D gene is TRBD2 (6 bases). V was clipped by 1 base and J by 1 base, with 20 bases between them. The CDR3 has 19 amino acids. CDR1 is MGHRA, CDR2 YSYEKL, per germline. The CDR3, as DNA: TGCGCCAGCAGCCAAGCGCGGCTAGCGAACTTAACATCCTACAATGAGCAGTTCTTC. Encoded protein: CASSQARLANLTSYNEQFF.

DNA of the CDR3: TGTGCCAGCAGCTTAGAATCGGCCGTTCGGGAGACCCAGTACTTC. Translated: CASSLESAVRETQYF. The V and J genes are TRBV7-2 and TRBJ2-5; D gene ambiguous. The CDR3 covers 15 residues. Germline-derived CDR1 and CDR2 are SGHTA and FQGNSA. The ends were cut back, 1 base at V and 5 bases at J, with 14 bases in the middle.

The CDR3 DNA is TGCGCCAGCAGCCAAGATCCCGGTAGGGACCTTCCTGGAAACACCATATATTTT. This sequence encodes CASSQDPGRDLPGNTIYF. The chain is built from TRBV4-1 and TRBJ1-3; D perhaps matches TRBD1 (5 bases). CDR1 and CDR2 from the germline V gene are MGHRA and YSYEKL. The length of the CDR3 is 18 residues. V was pared by 0 bases and J by 2 bases, with 17 bases between.

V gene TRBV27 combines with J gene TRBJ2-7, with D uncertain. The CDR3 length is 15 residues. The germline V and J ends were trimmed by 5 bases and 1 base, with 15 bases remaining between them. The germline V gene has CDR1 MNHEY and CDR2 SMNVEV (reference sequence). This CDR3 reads CASSPSVSLSYEQYF. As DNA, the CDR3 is TGTGCCAGCAGTCCATCAGTAAGTTTATCCTACGAGCAGTACTTC.

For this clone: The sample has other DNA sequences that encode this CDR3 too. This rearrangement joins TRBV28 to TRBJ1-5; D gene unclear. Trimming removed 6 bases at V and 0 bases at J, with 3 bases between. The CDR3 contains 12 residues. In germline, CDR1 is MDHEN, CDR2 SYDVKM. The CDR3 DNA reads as TGTGCCAGCAGAGGTAGCAATCAGCCCCAGCATTTT. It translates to CASRGSNQPQHF.

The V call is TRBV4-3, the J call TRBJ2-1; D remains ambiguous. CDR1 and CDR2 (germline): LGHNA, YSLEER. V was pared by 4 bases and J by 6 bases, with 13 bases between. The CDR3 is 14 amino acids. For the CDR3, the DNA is TGCGCCAGCAGCCTGGGCGGCCTCTCCAATGAGCAGTTCTTC. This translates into CASSLGGLSNEQFF.